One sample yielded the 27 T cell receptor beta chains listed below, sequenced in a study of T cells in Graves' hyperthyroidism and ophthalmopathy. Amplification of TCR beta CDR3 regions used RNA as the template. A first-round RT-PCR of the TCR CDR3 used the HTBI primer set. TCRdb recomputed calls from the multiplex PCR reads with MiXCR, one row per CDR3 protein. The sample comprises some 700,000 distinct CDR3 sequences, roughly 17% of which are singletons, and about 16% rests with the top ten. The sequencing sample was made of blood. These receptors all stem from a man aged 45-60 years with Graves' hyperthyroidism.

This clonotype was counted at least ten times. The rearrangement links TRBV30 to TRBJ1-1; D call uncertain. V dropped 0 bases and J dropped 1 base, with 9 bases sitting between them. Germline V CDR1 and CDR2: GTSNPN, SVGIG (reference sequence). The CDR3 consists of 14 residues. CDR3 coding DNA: TGTGCCTGGAGTGTACTCGCTGAGAACACTGAAGCTTTCTTT. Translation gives CAWSVLAENTEAFF. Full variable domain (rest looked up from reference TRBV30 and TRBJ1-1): SQTIHQWPATLVQPVGSPLSLECTVEGTSNPNLYWYRQAAGRGLQLLFYSVGIGQISSEVPQNLSASRPQDRQFILSSKKLLLSDSGFYLCAWSVLAENTEAFFGQGTRLTVV.

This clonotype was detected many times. The CDR3 region is CASSPRQFQWPNREKLFF. The CDR3 region has the DNA TGTGCCAGCAGCCCAAGACAGTTTCAATGGCCTAACCGAGAAAAACTGTTTTTT. The chain uses TRBV27 and TRBJ1-4; tentative D call: TRBD1 (5 bases). Trimming took off 6 bases at V and 8 bases at J, with 28 bases between the two ends. The germline CDR1 and CDR2 sequences are MNHEY and SMNVEV (reference sequence). This CDR3 is built from 18 residues.

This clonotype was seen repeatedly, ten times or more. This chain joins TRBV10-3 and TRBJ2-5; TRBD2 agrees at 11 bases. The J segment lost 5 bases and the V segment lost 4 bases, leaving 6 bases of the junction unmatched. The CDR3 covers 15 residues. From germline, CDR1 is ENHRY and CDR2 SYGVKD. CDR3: CAISVVAGGSETQYF. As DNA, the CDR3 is TGTGCCATCAGTGTAGTAGCGGGAGGGAGTGAGACCCAGTACTTC.

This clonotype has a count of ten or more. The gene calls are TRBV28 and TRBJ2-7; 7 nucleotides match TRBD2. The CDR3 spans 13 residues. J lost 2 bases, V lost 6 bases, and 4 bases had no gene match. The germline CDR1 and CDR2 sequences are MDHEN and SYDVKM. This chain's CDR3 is CASSRAGPYEQYF. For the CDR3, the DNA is TGTGCCAGCAGCCGAGCGGGGCCCTACGAGCAGTACTTC.

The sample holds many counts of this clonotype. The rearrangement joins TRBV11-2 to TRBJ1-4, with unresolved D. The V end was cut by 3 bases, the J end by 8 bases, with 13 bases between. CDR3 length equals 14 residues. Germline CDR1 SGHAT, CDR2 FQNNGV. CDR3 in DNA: TGTGCCAGCAGCTTGTTGGAGGGCGGGGAAAAACTGTTTTTT. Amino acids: CASSLLEGGEKLFF.

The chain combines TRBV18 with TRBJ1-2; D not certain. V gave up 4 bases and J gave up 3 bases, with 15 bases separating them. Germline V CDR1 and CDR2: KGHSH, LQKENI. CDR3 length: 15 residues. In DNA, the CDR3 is TGTGCCAGCTCACTTTTGGACGGGCTGGACTATGGCTACACCTTC. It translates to CASSLLDGLDYGYTF. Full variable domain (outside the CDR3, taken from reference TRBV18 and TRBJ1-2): NAGVMQNPRHLVRRRGQEARLRCSPMKGHSHVYWYRQLPEEGLKFMVYLQKENIIDESGMPKERFSAEFPKEGPSILRIQQVVRGDSAAYFCASSLLDGLDYGYTFGSGTRLTVV.

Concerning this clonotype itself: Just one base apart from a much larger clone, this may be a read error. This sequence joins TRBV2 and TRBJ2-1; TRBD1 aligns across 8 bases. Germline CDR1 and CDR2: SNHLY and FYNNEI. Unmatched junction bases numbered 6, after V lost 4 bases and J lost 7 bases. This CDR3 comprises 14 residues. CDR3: CASSVLGQENEQFF. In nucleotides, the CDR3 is TGTGCCAGCAGTGTTTTGGGACAGGAGAATGAGCAGTTCTTC.

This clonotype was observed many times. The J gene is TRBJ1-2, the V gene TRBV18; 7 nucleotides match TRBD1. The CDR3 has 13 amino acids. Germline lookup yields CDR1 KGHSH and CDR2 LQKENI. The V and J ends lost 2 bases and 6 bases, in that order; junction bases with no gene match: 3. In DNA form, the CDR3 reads TGTGCCAGCTCACCAGACAGGGTTGATGGCTACACCTTC. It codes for CASSPDRVDGYTF.

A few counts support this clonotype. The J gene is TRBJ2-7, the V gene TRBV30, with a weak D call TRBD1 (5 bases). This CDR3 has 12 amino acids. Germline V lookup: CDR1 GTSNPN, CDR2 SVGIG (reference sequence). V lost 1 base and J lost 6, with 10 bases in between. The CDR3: CAWSGQGSEQYF. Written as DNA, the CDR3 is TGTGCCTGGAGTGGGCAGGGTAGCGAGCAGTACTTC.

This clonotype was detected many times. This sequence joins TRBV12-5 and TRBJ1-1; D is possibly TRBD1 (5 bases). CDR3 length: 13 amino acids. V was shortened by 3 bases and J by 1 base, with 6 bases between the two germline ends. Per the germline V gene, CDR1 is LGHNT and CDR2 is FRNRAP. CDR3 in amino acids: CASGFGGNTEAFF. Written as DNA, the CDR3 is TGTGCTAGTGGTTTTGGGGGGAACACTGAAGCTTTCTTT.

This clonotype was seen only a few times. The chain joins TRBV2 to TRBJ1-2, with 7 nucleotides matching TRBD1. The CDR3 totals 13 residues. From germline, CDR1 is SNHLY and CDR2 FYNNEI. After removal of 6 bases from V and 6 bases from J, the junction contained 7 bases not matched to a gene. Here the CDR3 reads CASSFDRDHGYTF. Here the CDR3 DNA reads TGTGCCAGCAGCTTCGACAGGGACCATGGCTACACCTTC.

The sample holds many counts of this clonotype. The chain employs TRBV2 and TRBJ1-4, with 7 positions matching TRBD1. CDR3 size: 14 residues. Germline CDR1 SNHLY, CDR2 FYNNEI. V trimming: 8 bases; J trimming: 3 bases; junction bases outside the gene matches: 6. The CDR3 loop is CASGAGQPNEKLFF. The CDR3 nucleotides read TGTGCCAGCGGAGCGGGACAGCCTAATGAAAAACTGTTTTTT.

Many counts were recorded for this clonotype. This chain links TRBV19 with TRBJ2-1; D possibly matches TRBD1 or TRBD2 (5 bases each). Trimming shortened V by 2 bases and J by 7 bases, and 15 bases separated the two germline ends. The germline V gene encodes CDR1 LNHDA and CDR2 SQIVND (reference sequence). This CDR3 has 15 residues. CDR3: CASSIRGDSRNEQFF. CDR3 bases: TGTGCCAGTAGTATAAGAGGGGATAGTAGGAATGAGCAGTTCTTC. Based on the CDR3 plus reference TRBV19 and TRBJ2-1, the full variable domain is DGGITQSPKYLFRKEGQNVTLSCEQNLNHDAMYWYRQDPGQGLRLIYYSQIVNDFQKGDIAEGYSVSREKKESFPLTVTSAQKNPTAFYLCASSIRGDSRNEQFFGPGTRLTVL.

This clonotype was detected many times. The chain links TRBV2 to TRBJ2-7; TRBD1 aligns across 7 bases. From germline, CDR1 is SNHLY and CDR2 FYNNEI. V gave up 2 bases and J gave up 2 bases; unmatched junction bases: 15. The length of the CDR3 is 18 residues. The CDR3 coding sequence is TGTGCCAGCAGTGAATTGTATTCTGTGGGGACAGATCCCTACGAGCAGTACTTC. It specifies CASSELYSVGTDPYEQYF.

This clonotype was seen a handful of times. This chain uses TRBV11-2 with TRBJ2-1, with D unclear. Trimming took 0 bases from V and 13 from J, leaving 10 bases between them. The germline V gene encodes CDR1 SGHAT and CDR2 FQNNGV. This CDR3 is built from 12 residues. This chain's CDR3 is CASSLDRDAQFF. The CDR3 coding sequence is TGTGCCAGCAGCTTAGATCGCGACGCCCAGTTCTTC.

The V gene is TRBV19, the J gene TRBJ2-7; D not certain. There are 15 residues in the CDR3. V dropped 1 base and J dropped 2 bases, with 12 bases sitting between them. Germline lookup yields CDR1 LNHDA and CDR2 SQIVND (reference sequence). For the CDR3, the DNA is TGTGCCAGTAGTATAGTGCAGGCTCCAACCTACGAGCAGTACTTC. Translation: CASSIVQAPTYEQYF. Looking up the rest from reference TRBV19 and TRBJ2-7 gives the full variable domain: DGGITQSPKYLFRKEGQNVTLSCEQNLNHDAMYWYRQDPGQGLRLIYYSQIVNDFQKGDIAEGYSVSREKKESFPLTVTSAQKNPTAFYLCASSIVQAPTYEQYFGPGTRLTVT.

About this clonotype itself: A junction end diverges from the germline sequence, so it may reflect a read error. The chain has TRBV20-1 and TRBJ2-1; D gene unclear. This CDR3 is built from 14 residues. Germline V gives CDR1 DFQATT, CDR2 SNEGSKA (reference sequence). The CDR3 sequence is CGARRASSYNEQFF. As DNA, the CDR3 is TGCGGTGCTAGAAGGGCGAGCTCCTACAATGAGCAGTTCTTC.

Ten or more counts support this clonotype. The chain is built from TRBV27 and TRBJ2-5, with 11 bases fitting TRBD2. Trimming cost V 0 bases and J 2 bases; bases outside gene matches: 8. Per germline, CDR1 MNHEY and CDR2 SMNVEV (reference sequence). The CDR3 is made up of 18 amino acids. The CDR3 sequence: CASSLSGPGLAVQETQYF. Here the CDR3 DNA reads TGTGCCAGCAGTTTATCGGGGCCGGGACTAGCGGTACAAGAGACCCAGTACTTC.

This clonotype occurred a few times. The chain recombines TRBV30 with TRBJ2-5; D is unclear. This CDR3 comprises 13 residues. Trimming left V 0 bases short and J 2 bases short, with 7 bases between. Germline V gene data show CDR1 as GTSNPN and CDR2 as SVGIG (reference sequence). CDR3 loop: CAWSVQQQETQYF. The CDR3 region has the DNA TGTGCCTGGAGTGTACAACAGCAAGAGACCCAGTACTTC.

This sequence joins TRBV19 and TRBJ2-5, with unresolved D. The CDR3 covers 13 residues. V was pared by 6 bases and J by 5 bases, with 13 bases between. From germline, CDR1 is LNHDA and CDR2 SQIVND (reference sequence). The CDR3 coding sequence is TGTGCCAGTAGCGTTAGAGGAGTCGAGACCCAGTACTTC. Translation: CASSVRGVETQYF.

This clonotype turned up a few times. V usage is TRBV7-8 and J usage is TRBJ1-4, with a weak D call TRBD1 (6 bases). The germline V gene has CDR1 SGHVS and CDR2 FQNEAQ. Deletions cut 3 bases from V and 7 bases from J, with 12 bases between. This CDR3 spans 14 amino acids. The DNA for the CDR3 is TGTGCCAGCAGCTTCGGGAGGGGGAGTGAAAAACTGTTTTTT. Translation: CASSFGRGSEKLFF.

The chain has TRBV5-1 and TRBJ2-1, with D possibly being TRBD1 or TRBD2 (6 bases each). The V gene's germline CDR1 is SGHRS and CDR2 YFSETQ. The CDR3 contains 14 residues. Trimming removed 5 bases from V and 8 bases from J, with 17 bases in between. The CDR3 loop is CASSRGGGMDEQFF. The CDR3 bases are TGCGCCAGCAGTCGTGGAGGGGGAATGGATGAGCAGTTCTTC.

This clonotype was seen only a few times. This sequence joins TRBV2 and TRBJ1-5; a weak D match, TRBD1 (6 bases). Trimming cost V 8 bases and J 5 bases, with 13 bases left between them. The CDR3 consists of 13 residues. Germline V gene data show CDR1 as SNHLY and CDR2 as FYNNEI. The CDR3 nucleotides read TGTGCCAGCGGACGGGGGGCTCATCAGCCCCAGCATTTT. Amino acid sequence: CASGRGAHQPQHF.

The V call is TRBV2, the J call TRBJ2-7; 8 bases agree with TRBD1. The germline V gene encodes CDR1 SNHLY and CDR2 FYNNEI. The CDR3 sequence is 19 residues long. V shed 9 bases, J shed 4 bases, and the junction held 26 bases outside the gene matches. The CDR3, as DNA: TGTGCCAGATCAGGGGGCCTGGTAACAACAGGGCCCTTTGAGTACGAGCAGTACTTC. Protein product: CARSGGLVTTGPFEYEQYF.

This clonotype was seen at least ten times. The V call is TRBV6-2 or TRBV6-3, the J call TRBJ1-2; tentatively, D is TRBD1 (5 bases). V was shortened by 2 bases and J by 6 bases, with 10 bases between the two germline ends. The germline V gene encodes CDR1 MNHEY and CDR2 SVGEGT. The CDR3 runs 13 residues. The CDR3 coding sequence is TGTGCCAGCAGTTACCCAGGAGGGGATGGCTACACCTTC. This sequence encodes CASSYPGGDGYTF.

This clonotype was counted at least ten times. The DNA of the CDR3 is TGTGCCAGCAGCCAGACAGAAGAAGCTTTCTTT. The encoded protein is CASSQTEEAFF. The J gene is TRBJ1-1, the V gene TRBV11-2; perhaps TRBD1 as D (5 bases). Germline-derived CDR1 and CDR2 are SGHAT and FQNNGV. The CDR3 runs to 11 residues. Trimming took off 5 bases at V and 8 bases at J, with 9 bases between the two ends.

The chain's CDR3 is CASSTVWRMNTEAFF. The CDR3 DNA reads TGTGCCAGCAGCACCGTATGGAGGATGAACACTGAAGCTTTCTTT. This rearrangement joins TRBV28 to TRBJ1-1; D uncertain. The CDR3 is 15 residues long. Germline V lookup: CDR1 MDHEN, CDR2 SYDVKM. V lost 6 bases to trimming and J lost 0 bases, with 14 bases between them.